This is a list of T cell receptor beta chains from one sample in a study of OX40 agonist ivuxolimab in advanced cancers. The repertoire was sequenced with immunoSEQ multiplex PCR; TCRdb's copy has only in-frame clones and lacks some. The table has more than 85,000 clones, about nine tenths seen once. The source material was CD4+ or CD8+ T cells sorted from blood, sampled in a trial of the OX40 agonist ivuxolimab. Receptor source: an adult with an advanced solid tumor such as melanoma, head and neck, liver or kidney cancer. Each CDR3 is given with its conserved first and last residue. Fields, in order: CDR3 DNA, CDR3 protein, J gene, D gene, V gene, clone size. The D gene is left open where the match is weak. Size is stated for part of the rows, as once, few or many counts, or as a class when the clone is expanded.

cdr3_nt: TGTGCCAGCAGCCTTCGACAGGGACCTCAGCCCCAGCATTTT
cdr3_aa: CASSLRQGPQPQHF
j_call: TRBJ1-5
d_call: TRBD1
v_call: TRBV7-2
clone_size: -

cdr3_nt: TGTGCCATCAGTGCCGGGACTAGCTGGACCTACGAGCAGTACTTC
cdr3_aa: CAISAGTSWTYEQYF
j_call: TRBJ2-7
d_call: TRBD2
v_call: TRBV10-3
clone_size: -

cdr3_nt: TGTGCCAGCTCAGGACAGAACCAAGTCACGGATACGCAGTATTTT
cdr3_aa: CASSGQNQVTDTQYF
j_call: TRBJ2-3
d_call: -
v_call: TRBV18
clone_size: -

cdr3_nt: TGTGCCAGCAGCGAGCATCGAATGGTGAGCAATCAGCCCCAGCATTTT
cdr3_aa: CASSEHRMVSNQPQHF
j_call: TRBJ1-5
d_call: -
v_call: TRBV5-6
clone_size: -

cdr3_nt: TGCAGTGCTGGGCCCAGTCAGTCCCAGTACTTC
cdr3_aa: CSAGPSQSQYF
j_call: TRBJ2-5
d_call: -
v_call: TRBV20-1
clone_size: -

cdr3_nt: TGTGCCAGCAGCGATTTTGTAGAAAACACCTTC
cdr3_aa: CASSDFVENTF
j_call: TRBJ1-2
d_call: -
v_call: TRBV5-5
clone_size: -

cdr3_nt: TGCAGCGTTGCCGAAGGACAGGTTGCCAAAAACATTCAGTACTTC
cdr3_aa: CSVAEGQVAKNIQYF
j_call: TRBJ2-4
d_call: TRBD1
v_call: TRBV29-1
clone_size: -

cdr3_nt: TGTGCCAGCAGTTGGAGCTTGAACACTGAAGCTTTCTTT
cdr3_aa: CASSWSLNTEAFF
j_call: TRBJ1-1
d_call: -
v_call: TRBV28
clone_size: -

cdr3_nt: TGTGCCAGCAGTATCCACTCACAGGGGGCCGGGGAGCTGTTTTTT
cdr3_aa: CASSIHSQGAGELFF
j_call: TRBJ2-2
d_call: TRBD1
v_call: TRBV28
clone_size: -

cdr3_nt: TGTGCCAGCAGTTTACGGGCTACTGGGACTGAAGCTTTCTTT
cdr3_aa: CASSLRATGTEAFF
j_call: TRBJ1-1
d_call: -
v_call: TRBV28
clone_size: -

cdr3_nt: TGTGCCAGCAGTCCTAGCGCAAATGAGCAGTTCTTC
cdr3_aa: CASSPSANEQFF
j_call: TRBJ2-1
d_call: -
v_call: TRBV11-2
clone_size: -

cdr3_nt: TGTGCCAGCAGCCAAGAGACGGGGAGCTCTGGAAACACCATATATTTT
cdr3_aa: CASSQETGSSGNTIYF
j_call: TRBJ1-3
d_call: -
v_call: TRBV4-2
clone_size: -

cdr3_nt: TGTGCCAGCAGCCAATCACCCTACAATGAGCAGTTCTTC
cdr3_aa: CASSQSPYNEQFF
j_call: TRBJ2-1
d_call: -
v_call: TRBV16
clone_size: once

cdr3_nt: TGCGCCAGCAGCCTACAGGTCATGTCCTACAATGAGCAGTTCTTC
cdr3_aa: CASSLQVMSYNEQFF
j_call: TRBJ2-1
d_call: -
v_call: TRBV4-3
clone_size: -

cdr3_nt: TGTGCCACCAGCAGAGTCGGGCCGGGAAGGAATGAGCAGTTCTTC
cdr3_aa: CATSRVGPGRNEQFF
j_call: TRBJ2-1
d_call: -
v_call: TRBV15
clone_size: -

cdr3_nt: TGTGCCAGCAGCCGGACAGGGGCCTACGAGCAGTACTTC
cdr3_aa: CASSRTGAYEQYF
j_call: TRBJ2-7
d_call: TRBD1
v_call: TRBV5-5
clone_size: -

cdr3_nt: TGTGCCAGCAGCTCAGGTGTACGGGAGGGCCAGGCGGGGAATGAGCAGTTCTTC
cdr3_aa: CASSSGVREGQAGNEQFF
j_call: TRBJ2-1
d_call: TRBD2
v_call: TRBV7-2
clone_size: -

cdr3_nt: TGTGCCAGCAGCCGCCGGACAGGCACCCCGAACACTGAAGCTTTCTTT
cdr3_aa: CASSRRTGTPNTEAFF
j_call: TRBJ1-1
d_call: TRBD1
v_call: TRBV11-2
clone_size: few

cdr3_nt: TGTGCCAGCAGCTCAAATGGGGCCAACGTCCTGACTTTC
cdr3_aa: CASSSNGANVLTF
j_call: TRBJ2-6
d_call: -
v_call: TRBV5-8
clone_size: once

cdr3_nt: TGTGCCAGCAGCCAAGAAGGGACAGAGGGAAACTATGGCTACACCTTC
cdr3_aa: CASSQEGTEGNYGYTF
j_call: TRBJ1-2
d_call: TRBD1
v_call: TRBV4-2
clone_size: -

cdr3_nt: TGTGCCAGCAGCTTAGGCGCCTACGAGCAGTACTTC
cdr3_aa: CASSLGAYEQYF
j_call: TRBJ2-7
d_call: -
v_call: TRBV11-2
clone_size: -

cdr3_nt: TGTGCCAGCAGCTTAGCGGGAGGCTTCATCTACGAGCAGTACTTC
cdr3_aa: CASSLAGGFIYEQYF
j_call: TRBJ2-7
d_call: -
v_call: TRBV7-2
clone_size: once

cdr3_nt: TGTGCCAGCAGCGTAGGCCGGGACCCATCCTACGAGCAGTACTTC
cdr3_aa: CASSVGRDPSYEQYF
j_call: TRBJ2-7
d_call: -
v_call: TRBV9
clone_size: -

cdr3_nt: TGTGCCAGCAGTTACTCCCCCACTAGCGGGAGGCCCCGGTATTTT
cdr3_aa: CASSYSPTSGRPRYF
j_call: TRBJ2-3
d_call: TRBD2
v_call: TRBV6-5
clone_size: -

cdr3_nt: TGTGCCAGCCGACTAGAATTGAACACCGGGGAGCTGTTTTTT
cdr3_aa: CASRLELNTGELFF
j_call: TRBJ2-2
d_call: -
v_call: TRBV7-2
clone_size: -

cdr3_nt: TGTGCCAGCAGCTTAAATGGCGGGAGGGTTTCCGGGGAGCTGTTTTTT
cdr3_aa: CASSLNGGRVSGELFF
j_call: TRBJ2-2
d_call: TRBD2
v_call: TRBV7-3
clone_size: -

cdr3_nt: TGTGCCAGCATCCTCCAGGGCCCAACTGAAGCTTTCTTT
cdr3_aa: CASILQGPTEAFF
j_call: TRBJ1-1
d_call: -
v_call: TRBV7-2
clone_size: -

cdr3_nt: TGTGCCAGCAGCTCAACCGGGACTAGGGCCTACGAGCAGTACTTC
cdr3_aa: CASSSTGTRAYEQYF
j_call: TRBJ2-7
d_call: TRBD2
v_call: TRBV7-9
clone_size: -

cdr3_nt: TGCGCCAGCGGACGCAGGGGGGCAAATGAGCAGTTCTTC
cdr3_aa: CASGRRGANEQFF
j_call: TRBJ2-1
d_call: -
v_call: TRBV10-2
clone_size: -

cdr3_nt: TGTGCCAGCAGTTTATCGGGTGGAGGGGTAGGAAGAGAGACCCAGTACTTC
cdr3_aa: CASSLSGGGVGRETQYF
j_call: TRBJ2-5
d_call: -
v_call: TRBV27
clone_size: -

cdr3_nt: TGTGCCAGCTCACCCCGATCGAGACAGGGGGCCGGGGAGCTGTTTTTT
cdr3_aa: CASSPRSRQGAGELFF
j_call: TRBJ2-2
d_call: TRBD1
v_call: TRBV18
clone_size: -

cdr3_nt: TGTGCCTCAAGGCGGCAGGGGAATGAAAAACTGTTTTTT
cdr3_aa: CASRRQGNEKLFF
j_call: TRBJ1-4
d_call: -
v_call: TRBV30
clone_size: -

cdr3_nt: TGTGCCAGTAGTAGACAGGGGGCCATCTCCTACAATGAGCAGTTCTTC
cdr3_aa: CASSRQGAISYNEQFF
j_call: TRBJ2-1
d_call: TRBD1
v_call: TRBV19
clone_size: -